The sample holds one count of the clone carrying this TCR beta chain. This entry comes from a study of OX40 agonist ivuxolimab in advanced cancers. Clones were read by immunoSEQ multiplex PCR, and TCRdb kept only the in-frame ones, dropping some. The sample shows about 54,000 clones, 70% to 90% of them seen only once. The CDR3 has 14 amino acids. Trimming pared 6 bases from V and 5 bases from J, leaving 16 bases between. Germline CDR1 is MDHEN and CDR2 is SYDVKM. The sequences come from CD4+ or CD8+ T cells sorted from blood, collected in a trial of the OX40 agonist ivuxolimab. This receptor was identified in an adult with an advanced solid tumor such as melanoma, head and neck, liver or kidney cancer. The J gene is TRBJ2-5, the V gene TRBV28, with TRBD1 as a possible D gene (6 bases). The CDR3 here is CASRLSGAGETQYF. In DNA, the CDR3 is TGTGCCAGCAGACTATCAGGGGCCGGGGAGACCCAGTACTTC.